Listed below are T cell receptor beta chains from one sample, sequenced in a study of blood T cells in healthy people across ages. TCRdb reprocessed the 5' RACE reads with MiXCR, giving one entry per CDR3 protein. This sample carries roughly 500,000 distinct CDR3 sequences, around 24% of them seen once, and the ten largest clones take roughly 9%. This same sample was also part of a study on T cells of mothers and their children.

The sequenced material came from blood. These receptors all come from a boy between 5 and 17 years old in good health. Both conserved end residues are trimmed from each CDR3. A D gene is named only where the DNA matches it firmly. Size is omitted from some rows. Given values are once, few, many or a class for expanded clones.

D: TRBD2; V: TRBV28; J: TRBJ2-1; size: few; CDR3: ASSLLAGEYNEQF
D: TRBD2; V: TRBV3-1; J: TRBJ2-7; size: few; CDR3: ASSQILGASGGPSYEQY
D: TRBD2; V: TRBV4-1; J: TRBJ2-3; size: .; CDR3: ASSREGVRRGSDTQY
D: .; V: TRBV27; J: .; size: .; CDR3: ASSQRRSYEQY
D: .; V: TRBV9; J: TRBJ2-7; size: .; CDR3: ASSAPTEDEQY
D: .; V: TRBV7-8; J: TRBJ2-3; size: few; CDR3: ASSLALVFADTQY
D: .; V: TRBV28; J: TRBJ2-4; size: .; CDR3: ASSPKGLAKNIQY
D: .; V: TRBV5-1; J: .; size: few; CDR3: ASSPQQGSEQF
D: .; V: TRBV5-1; J: TRBJ1-6; size: few; CDR3: AGSPTSGDNSPLH
D: TRBD2; V: TRBV7-8; J: TRBJ2-1; size: many; CDR3: ASSQTSGSVEF
D: TRBD2; V: TRBV20-1; J: TRBJ2-1; size: .; CDR3: SAQGVAGSYNEQF
D: .; V: TRBV7-2; J: TRBJ2-5; size: .; CDR3: ASSPPLQQETQY
D: .; V: TRBV5-6; J: TRBJ1-3; size: few; CDR3: ASSVGRDKATV
D: .; V: TRBV7-2; J: TRBJ2-7; size: .; CDR3: ASSQKGPYEQY
D: .; V: TRBV11-2; J: TRBJ2-1; size: few; CDR3: ASGFRRVPYNEQF
D: TRBD1; V: TRBV3-1; J: TRBJ2-7; size: .; CDR3: ASSRDRGRGEQY
D: .; V: TRBV29-1; J: TRBJ2-1; size: .; CDR3: SVESRDLYNEQF
D: .; V: TRBV11-2; J: TRBJ2-3; size: .; CDR3: ASSSWGFGGPTDTQY
D: TRBD1; V: TRBV30; J: TRBJ1-2; size: .; CDR3: AWQGQTSNYGYT
D: TRBD2; V: TRBV27; J: TRBJ2-1; size: .; CDR3: ASSLYLGGRGSYNEQF
D: .; V: TRBV28; J: TRBJ1-1; size: .; CDR3: ASSWGPQGDYTEAF
D: .; V: TRBV7-2; J: TRBJ2-5; size: few; CDR3: ASSLVSEGTQY
D: .; V: TRBV12-3/TRBV12-4; J: TRBJ1-2; size: .; CDR3: ASSVGATYGYT
D: .; V: TRBV28; J: TRBJ1-2; size: .; CDR3: ASGRGKYGYT
D: .; V: TRBV5-1; J: TRBJ2-5; size: .; CDR3: ASSAPDRFQETQY
D: .; V: TRBV15; J: TRBJ2-5; size: many; CDR3: ATSMYYGTFQETQY
D: TRBD1; V: TRBV3-1; J: .; size: .; CDR3: ASSPRDRGFNSYEQY
D: .; V: TRBV7-8; J: TRBJ2-1; size: .; CDR3: ASSLRESSSYNEQF